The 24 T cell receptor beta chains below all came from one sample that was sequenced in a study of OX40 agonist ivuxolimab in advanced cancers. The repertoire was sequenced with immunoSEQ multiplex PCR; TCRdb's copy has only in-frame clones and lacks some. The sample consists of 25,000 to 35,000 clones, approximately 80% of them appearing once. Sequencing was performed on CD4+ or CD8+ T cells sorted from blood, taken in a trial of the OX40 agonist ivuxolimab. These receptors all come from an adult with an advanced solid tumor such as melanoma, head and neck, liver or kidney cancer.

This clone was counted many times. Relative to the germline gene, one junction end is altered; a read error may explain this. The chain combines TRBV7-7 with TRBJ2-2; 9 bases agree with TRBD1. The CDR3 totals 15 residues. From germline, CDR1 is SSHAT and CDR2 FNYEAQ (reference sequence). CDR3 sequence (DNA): TGTGCTAGCAGCTTAGGGACAGGGTCCACCGGGGAGCTGTTTTTT. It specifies CASSLGTGSTGELFF. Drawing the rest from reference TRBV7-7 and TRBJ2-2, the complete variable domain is GAGVSQSPRYKVTKRGQDVTLRCDPISSHATLYWYQQALGQGPEFLTYFNYEAQPDKSGLPSDRFSAERPEGSISTLTIQRTEQRDSAMYRCASSLGTGSTGELFFGEGSRLTVL.

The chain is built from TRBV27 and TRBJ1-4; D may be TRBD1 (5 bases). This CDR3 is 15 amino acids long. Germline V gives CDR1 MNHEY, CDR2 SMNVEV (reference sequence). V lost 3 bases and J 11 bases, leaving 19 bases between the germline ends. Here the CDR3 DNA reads TGTGCCAGCAGTTTTATTACCCAGGGAGAGAGGAAACTGTTTTTT. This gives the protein CASSFITQGERKLFF.

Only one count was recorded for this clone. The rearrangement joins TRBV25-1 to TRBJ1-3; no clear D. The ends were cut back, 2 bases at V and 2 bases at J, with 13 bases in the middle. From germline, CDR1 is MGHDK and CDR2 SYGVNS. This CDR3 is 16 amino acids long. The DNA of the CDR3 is TGTGCCAGCAGTGAAGGGTGGAGGGAAGCTGGAAACACCATATATTTT. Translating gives CASSEGWREAGNTIYF.

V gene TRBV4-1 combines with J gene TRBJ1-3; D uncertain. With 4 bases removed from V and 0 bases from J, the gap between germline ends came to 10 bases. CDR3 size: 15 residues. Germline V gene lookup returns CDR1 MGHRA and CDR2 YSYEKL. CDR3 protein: CASSPRGSSGNTIYF. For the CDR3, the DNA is TGCGCCAGCAGCCCCCGTGGAAGCTCTGGAAACACCATATATTTT.

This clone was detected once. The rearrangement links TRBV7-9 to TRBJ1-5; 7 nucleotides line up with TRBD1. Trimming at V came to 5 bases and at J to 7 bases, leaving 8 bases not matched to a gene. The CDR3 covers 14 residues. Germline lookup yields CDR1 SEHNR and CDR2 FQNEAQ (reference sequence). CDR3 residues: CASSHWDSGQPQHF. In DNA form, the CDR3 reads TGTGCCAGCAGCCATTGGGACAGCGGCCAGCCCCAGCATTTT.

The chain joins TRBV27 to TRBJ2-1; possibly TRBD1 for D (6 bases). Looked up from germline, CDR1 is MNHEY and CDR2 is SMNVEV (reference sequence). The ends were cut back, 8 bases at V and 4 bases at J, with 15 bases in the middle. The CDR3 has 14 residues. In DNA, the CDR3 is TGTGCCAGCTCTTCAGGGACACCTTACAATGAGCAGTTCTTC. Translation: CASSSGTPYNEQFF.

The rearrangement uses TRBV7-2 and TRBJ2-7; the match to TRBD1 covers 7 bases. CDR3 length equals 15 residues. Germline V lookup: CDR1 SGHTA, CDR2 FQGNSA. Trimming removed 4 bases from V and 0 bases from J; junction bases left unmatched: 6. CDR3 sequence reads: CASSWESGGSYEQYF. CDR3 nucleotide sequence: TGTGCCAGCAGCTGGGAGTCAGGGGGCTCCTACGAGCAGTACTTC.

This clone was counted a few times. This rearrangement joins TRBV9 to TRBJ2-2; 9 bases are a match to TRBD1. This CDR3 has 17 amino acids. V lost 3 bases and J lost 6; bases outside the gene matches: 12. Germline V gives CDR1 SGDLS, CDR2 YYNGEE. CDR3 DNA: TGTGCCAGCAGCGGGGGGACAGGGCTTTTCTCGGCCGGGGAGCTGTTTTTT. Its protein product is CASSGGTGLFSAGELFF.

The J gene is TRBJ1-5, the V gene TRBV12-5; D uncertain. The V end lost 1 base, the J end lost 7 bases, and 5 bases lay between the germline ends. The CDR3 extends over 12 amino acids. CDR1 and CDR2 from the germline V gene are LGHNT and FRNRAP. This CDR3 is CASGLESQPQHF. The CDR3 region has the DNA TGTGCTAGTGGTTTGGAAAGCCAGCCCCAGCATTTT.

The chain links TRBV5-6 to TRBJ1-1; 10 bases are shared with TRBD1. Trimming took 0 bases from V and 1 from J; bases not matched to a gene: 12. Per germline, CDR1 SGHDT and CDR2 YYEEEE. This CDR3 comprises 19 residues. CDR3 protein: CASSLGDSRRDRGNTEAFF. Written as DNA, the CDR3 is TGTGCCAGCAGCTTGGGGGACAGCCGAAGGGACAGGGGGAACACTGAAGCTTTCTTT.

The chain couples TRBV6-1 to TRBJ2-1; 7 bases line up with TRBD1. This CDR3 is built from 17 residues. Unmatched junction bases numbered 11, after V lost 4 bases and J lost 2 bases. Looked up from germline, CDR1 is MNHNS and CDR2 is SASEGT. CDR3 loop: CASSGTLDRRPYNEQFF. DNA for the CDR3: TGTGCCAGCAGTGGAACCCTGGACAGGCGCCCCTACAATGAGCAGTTCTTC.

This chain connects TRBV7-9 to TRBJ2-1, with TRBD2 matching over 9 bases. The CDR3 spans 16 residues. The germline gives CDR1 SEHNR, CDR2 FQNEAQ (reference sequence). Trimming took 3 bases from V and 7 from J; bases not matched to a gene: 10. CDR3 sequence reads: CASSFPSGDSSNEQFF. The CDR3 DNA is TGTGCCAGCAGCTTCCCTAGCGGGGATAGCTCTAATGAGCAGTTCTTC.

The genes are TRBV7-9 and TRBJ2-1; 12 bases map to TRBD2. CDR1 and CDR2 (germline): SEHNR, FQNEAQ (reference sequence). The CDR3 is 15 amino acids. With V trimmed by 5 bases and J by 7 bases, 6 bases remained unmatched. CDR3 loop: CASSLTSGRPNEQFF. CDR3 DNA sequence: TGTGCCAGCAGCCTGACTAGCGGGAGACCAAATGAGCAGTTCTTC.

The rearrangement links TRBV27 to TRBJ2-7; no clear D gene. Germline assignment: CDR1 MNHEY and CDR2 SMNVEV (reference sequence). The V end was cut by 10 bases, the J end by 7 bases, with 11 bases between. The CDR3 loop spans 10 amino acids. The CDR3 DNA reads TGTGCCACCCTCCTTAGGGAGCAGTACTTC. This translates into CATLLREQYF.

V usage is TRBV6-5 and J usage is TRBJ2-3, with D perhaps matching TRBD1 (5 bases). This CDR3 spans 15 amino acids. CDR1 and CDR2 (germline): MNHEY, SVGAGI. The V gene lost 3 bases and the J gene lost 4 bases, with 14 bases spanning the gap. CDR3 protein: CASSYEGDSPDTQYF. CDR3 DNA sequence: TGTGCCAGCAGTTATGAAGGGGATAGTCCAGATACGCAGTATTTT.

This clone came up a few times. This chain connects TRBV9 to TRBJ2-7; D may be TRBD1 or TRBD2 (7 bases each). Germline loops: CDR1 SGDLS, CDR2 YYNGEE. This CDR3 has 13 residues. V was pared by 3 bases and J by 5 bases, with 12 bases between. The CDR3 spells CASSAGGEDEQYF. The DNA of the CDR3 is TGTGCCAGCAGCGCAGGGGGGGAGGACGAGCAGTACTTC.

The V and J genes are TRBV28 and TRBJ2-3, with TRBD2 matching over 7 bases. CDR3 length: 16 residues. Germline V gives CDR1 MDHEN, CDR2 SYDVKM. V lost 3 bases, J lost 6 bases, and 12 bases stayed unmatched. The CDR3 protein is CASSFVASGAGDTQYF. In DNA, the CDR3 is TGTGCCAGCAGTTTCGTGGCTAGCGGAGCGGGGGATACGCAGTATTTT.

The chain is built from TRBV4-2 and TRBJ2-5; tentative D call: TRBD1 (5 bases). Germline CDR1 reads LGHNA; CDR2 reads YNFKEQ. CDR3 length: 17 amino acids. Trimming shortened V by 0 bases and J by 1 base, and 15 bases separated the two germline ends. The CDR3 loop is CASSQDPPGMVQETQYF. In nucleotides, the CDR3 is TGTGCCAGCAGCCAAGATCCCCCAGGGATGGTCCAAGAGACCCAGTACTTC.

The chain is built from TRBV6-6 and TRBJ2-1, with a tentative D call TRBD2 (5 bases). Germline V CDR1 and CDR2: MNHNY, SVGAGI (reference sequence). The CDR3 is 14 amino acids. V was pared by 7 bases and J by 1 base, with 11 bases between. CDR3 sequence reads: CASTVLGSYNEQFF. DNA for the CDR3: TGTGCCAGCACCGTACTAGGTTCCTACAATGAGCAGTTCTTC.

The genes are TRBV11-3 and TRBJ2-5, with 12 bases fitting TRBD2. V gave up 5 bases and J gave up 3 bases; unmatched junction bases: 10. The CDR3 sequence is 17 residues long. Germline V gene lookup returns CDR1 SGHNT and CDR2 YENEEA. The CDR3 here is CASSDTSGGILKETQYF. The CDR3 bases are TGTGCCAGCAGCGATACTAGCGGGGGGATCCTTAAAGAGACCCAGTACTTC. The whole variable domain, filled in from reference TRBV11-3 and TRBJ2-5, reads EAGVVQSPRYKIIEKKQPVAFWCNPISGHNTLYWYLQNLGQGPELLIRYENEEAVDDSQLPKDRFSAERLKGVDSTLKIQPAELGDSAVYLCASSDTSGGILKETQYFGPGTRLLVL.

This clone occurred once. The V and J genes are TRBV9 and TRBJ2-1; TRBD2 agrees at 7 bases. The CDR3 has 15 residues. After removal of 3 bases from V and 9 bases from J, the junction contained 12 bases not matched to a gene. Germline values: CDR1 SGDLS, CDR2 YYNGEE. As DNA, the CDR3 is TGTGCCAGCAGCGCGGGAGGACGGGGCCGCAGTGAGCAGTTCTTC. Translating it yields CASSAGGRGRSEQFF.

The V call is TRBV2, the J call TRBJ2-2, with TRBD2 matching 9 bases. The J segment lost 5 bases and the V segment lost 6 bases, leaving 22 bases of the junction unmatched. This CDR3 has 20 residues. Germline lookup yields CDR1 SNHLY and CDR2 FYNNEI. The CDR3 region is CASRVNRDRGTSIRTGELFF. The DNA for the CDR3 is TGTGCCAGCAGAGTTAACCGGGACAGAGGGACTAGCATTCGGACCGGGGAGCTGTTTTTT.

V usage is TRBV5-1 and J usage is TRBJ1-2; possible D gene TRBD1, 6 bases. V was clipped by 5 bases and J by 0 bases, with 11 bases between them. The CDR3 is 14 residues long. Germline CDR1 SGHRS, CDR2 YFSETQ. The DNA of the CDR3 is TGCGCCAGCAGGGTGGACAGTTCTAACTATGGCTACACCTTC. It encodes CASRVDSSNYGYTF.

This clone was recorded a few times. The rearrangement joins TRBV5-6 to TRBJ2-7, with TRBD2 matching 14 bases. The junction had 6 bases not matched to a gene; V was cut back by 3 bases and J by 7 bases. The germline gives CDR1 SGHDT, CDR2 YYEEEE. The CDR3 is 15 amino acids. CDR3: CASSWGTSGSGEQYF. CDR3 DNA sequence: TGTGCCAGCAGCTGGGGGACTAGCGGGAGTGGTGAGCAGTACTTC.